The entry that follows covers one TCR beta chain sequence. The antigen is unknown. The TCR beta cDNA libraries carried unique molecular identifiers. The source material, 1 to 10 million T cells, gave rise to 510,000 or so cDNA molecules. TCRdb reprocessed the PCR reads via MiXCR and lists one record per CDR3 protein. Of 380,000 or so distinct CDR3 sequences in the sample, less than 40% were seen once. This sample is drawn from a study of post-analysis software for immune sequencing data. The overall study: Courses of disease covered relapsing-remitting, secondary progressive and progressive-relapsing multiple sclerosis.

Trimming removed 8 bases from V and 8 bases from J, with 21 bases in between. This CDR3 is built from 14 residues. Germline V gene sequence: CDR1 LNHDA, CDR2 SQIVND (reference sequence). Study-level results: Patients used a few TRBV segments, including TRBV5-6, TRBV5-1 and TRBV20-1, more often than controls. Among multiple sclerosis patients, normalized Chao1 diversity was significantly below that of controls. Strong same-batch co-clustering of samples appeared with F measure clustering.

Sequencing was carried out using blood. This sequence was found in a girl aged 5-17 years with multiple sclerosis. The J gene is TRBJ1-2, the V gene TRBV19; D may be TRBD1 (6 bases). The CDR3 DNA is TGTGCCAGTCGCCGCCACGGGGGCAGGGCAGGCTACACCTTC. Residues: CASRRHGGRAGYTF.